Each of the 22 T cell receptor beta chains below was sequenced from the same sample in a study of regulatory T cells in long-lasting Graves disease. The authors built TCR beta libraries using iRepertoire HTBI primers and Arm-PCR of CDR3 regions. In TCRdb, the multiplex PCR reads were re-called with MiXCR into one record per CDR3 protein. The sample has over 450,000 distinct CDR3 sequences, more than 10% seen once. Documented time point: newly diagnosed GD, antithyroid drugs for less than 3 months. There was RNA extracted from PBMCs, and the TCR library was made from it. This same sample was also part of a study on T cells in Graves' hyperthyroidism and ophthalmopathy.

Source: peripheral blood mononuclear cells (PBMCs), taken at new diagnosis, from a patient treated with antithyroid drugs. These TCRs come from a woman aged 25 to 39 with Graves disease.

This clonotype was seen a handful of times. V usage is TRBV19 and J usage is TRBJ2-2, with a tentative D call TRBD2 (5 bases). The ends were cut back, 3 bases at V and 2 bases at J, with 10 bases in the middle. Germline values: CDR1 LNHDA, CDR2 SQIVND (reference sequence). This CDR3 is 15 amino acids long. The CDR3 nucleotides are TGTGCCAGTAGTATTAGTAGACTAAACACCGGGGAGCTGTTTTTT. It encodes CASSISRLNTGELFF.

This clonotype was counted many times. The chain uses TRBV18 and TRBJ1-6; D is unclear. V lost 3 bases to trimming and J lost 0 bases, with 6 bases between them. The CDR3 contains 15 residues. Germline loops: CDR1 KGHSH, CDR2 LQKENI. The CDR3 DNA sequence: TGTGCCAGCTCACCGTCAGGCTCCTATAATTCACCCCTCCACTTT. Its translation: CASSPSGSYNSPLHF.

This chain joins TRBV3-1 and TRBJ1-6; no firm D call. This CDR3 contains 14 residues. Germline V gene lookup returns CDR1 LGHDT and CDR2 YNNKEL (reference sequence). V shed 5 bases and J shed 10 bases, with 15 bases lying between them. CDR3 protein: CASSLDVMGSPLHF. CDR3 coding DNA: TGTGCCAGCAGCTTAGATGTCATGGGGTCACCCCTCCACTTT.

This clonotype has a count of ten or more. This rearrangement joins TRBV24-1 to TRBJ2-1; D might be TRBD2 (6 bases). V was shortened by 12 bases and J by 2 bases, with 13 bases between the two germline ends. The CDR3 spans 13 residues. Germline CDR1 and CDR2: KGHDR and SFDVKD. The CDR3 loop is CAVAGLPYNEQFF. The CDR3 bases are TGTGCCGTCGCGGGGCTTCCCTACAATGAGCAGTTCTTC.

This chain uses TRBV29-1 with TRBJ2-1, with unresolved D. The V and J ends lost 3 bases and 8 bases respectively, with 11 bases between them. Per germline, CDR1 SQVTM and CDR2 ANQGSEA. The CDR3 is made up of 12 amino acids. The CDR3 nucleotides read TGCAGCGTTGACTACCTCCACGATGAGCAGTTCTTC. Amino acid sequence: CSVDYLHDEQFF.

The CDR3, as DNA: TGTGCCAGCAGCCAGGGTTACTCTGGAAACACCATATATTTT. Translation gives CASSQGYSGNTIYF. This sequence joins TRBV13 and TRBJ1-3; tentatively, D is TRBD1 (5 bases). The V gene lost 5 bases and the J gene lost 0 bases, with 8 bases spanning the gap. The CDR3 runs 14 residues. The germline gives CDR1 PRHDT, CDR2 FYEKMQ (reference sequence).

This clonotype was seen repeatedly, ten times or more. This chain joins TRBV5-6 and TRBJ1-2, with D tentatively TRBD1 (5 bases). Germline CDR1 and CDR2: SGHDT and YYEEEE. This CDR3 comprises 15 residues. The V end lost 2 bases, the J end lost 2 bases, and 13 bases lay between the germline ends. The CDR3 region is CASSLRGPSNYGYTF. The CDR3 DNA follows: TGTGCCAGCAGCTTAAGGGGACCGTCAAACTATGGCTACACCTTC.

The chain uses TRBV5-1 and TRBJ2-4, with a weak D call TRBD2 (5 bases). The CDR3 sequence is 16 residues long. Germline CDR1 SGHRS, CDR2 YFSETQ. V was pared by 1 base and J by 6 bases, with 17 bases between. The CDR3 loop reads CASSLLHSADLNIQYF. The DNA for the CDR3 is TGCGCCAGCAGCTTGTTGCATTCAGCGGATTTAAACATTCAGTACTTC.

This clonotype was seen ten or more times. V and J are TRBV6-1 and TRBJ2-1; perhaps TRBD1 as D (6 bases). The CDR3 loop spans 14 amino acids. The V end was cut by 8 bases, the J end by 0 bases, with 11 bases between. The V gene's germline CDR1 is MNHNS and CDR2 SASEGT. The CDR3 nucleotides read TGTGCCAGCGGAGACAGGAGCTCCTACAATGAGCAGTTCTTC. It translates to CASGDRSSYNEQFF.

The J gene is TRBJ1-1, the V gene TRBV18, with D hard to call. The CDR3 is 14 amino acids. Germline V gene sequence: CDR1 KGHSH, CDR2 LQKENI. Trimming removed 3 bases at V and 1 base at J, with 9 bases between. The CDR3 spells CASSPQYRNTEAFF. The DNA of the CDR3 is TGTGCCAGCTCACCCCAGTACAGGAACACTGAAGCTTTCTTT.

The chain joins TRBV9 to TRBJ1-3; D uncertain. Germline lookup yields CDR1 SGDLS and CDR2 YYNGEE. Trimming pared 2 bases from V and 3 bases from J, leaving 9 bases between. The CDR3 is made up of 14 amino acids. As DNA, the CDR3 is TGTGCCAGCAGCGTGGAGGGTCTTGGAAACACCATATATTTT. Protein: CASSVEGLGNTIYF.

This clonotype has at least ten counts. This chain connects TRBV12-3 or TRBV12-4 to TRBJ2-5; D might be TRBD2 (5 bases). CDR3 length: 13 residues. Trimming stripped 6 bases from V and 3 bases from J, with 11 bases between. CDR3 amino acids: CASRRLYEETQYF. The DNA for the CDR3 is TGTGCCAGCAGGCGACTATACGAAGAGACCCAGTACTTC.

The chain employs TRBV19 and TRBJ2-6; D not resolved. The CDR3 runs to 14 residues. Germline-derived CDR1 and CDR2 are LNHDA and SQIVND (reference sequence). V was pared by 7 bases and J by 0 bases, with 7 bases between. For the CDR3, the DNA is TGTGCCAGTAAGTCGGACTCTGGGGCCAACGTCCTGACTTTC. Translation gives CASKSDSGANVLTF.

V usage is TRBV19 and J usage is TRBJ1-1; D remains unclear. CDR3 size: 13 residues. Trimming took off 3 bases at V and 1 base at J, with 6 bases between the two ends. The germline CDR1 and CDR2 sequences are LNHDA and SQIVND (reference sequence). The CDR3 coding sequence is TGTGCCAGTAGTATTTACGGGAACACTGAAGCTTTCTTT. As protein: CASSIYGNTEAFF.

As concerns this clonotype: This may be a read error, as it is one base from a much larger clone. This chain uses TRBV20-1 with TRBJ1-2, with a tentative D call TRBD1 (5 bases). Looked up from germline, CDR1 is DFQATT and CDR2 is SNEGSKA (reference sequence). The CDR3 sequence is 14 residues long. In DNA form, the CDR3 reads TGCAGTGCTGGAGGGACGGATCTCCCTGGTGGCCACACCTTC. This codes for CSAGGTDLPGGHTF.

V gene TRBV4-1 combines with J gene TRBJ2-7, with TRBD2 matching over 8 bases. Unmatched junction bases numbered 8, after V lost 1 base and J lost 0 bases. Germline V gives CDR1 MGHRA, CDR2 YSYEKL. This CDR3 is 17 amino acids long. The CDR3 DNA sequence: TGCGCCAGCAGCCAAGCCCCCCTCAGCGGGAGCTCCTACGAGCAGTACTTC. Protein product: CASSQAPLSGSSYEQYF.

This clonotype was seen many times. J is TRBJ2-1 and V is TRBV11-2, with 7 bases aligning to TRBD1. The J segment lost 7 bases and the V segment lost 6 bases, leaving 12 bases of the junction unmatched. From germline, CDR1 is SGHAT and CDR2 FQNNGV. The CDR3 loop spans 15 amino acids. The CDR3 region has the DNA TGTGCCAGCAGACAGGGGACCCGGGCGTCTAATGAGCAGTTCTTC. It is translated as CASRQGTRASNEQFF. The full variable domain, in which reference TRBV11-2 and TRBJ2-1 provide the parts outside the CDR3, is EAGVAQSPRYKIIEKRQSVAFWCNPISGHATLYWYQQILGQGPKLLIQFQNNGVVDDSQLPKDRFSAERLKGVDSTLKIQPAKLEDSAVYLCASRQGTRASNEQFFGPGTRLTVL.

This clonotype has at least ten counts. V usage is TRBV12-3 or TRBV12-4 and J usage is TRBJ2-3; D might be TRBD2 (6 bases). V lost 6 bases, J lost 5 bases, and 24 bases lay in between. The CDR3 has 17 residues. CDR3 DNA: TGTGCCAGCAGCCGCCACGAGGGCGGGATCCTCGGAGATACGCAGTATTTT. It yields the protein CASSRHEGGILGDTQYF.

The sample holds a few counts of this clonotype. V is TRBV6-2 or TRBV6-3 and J is TRBJ2-1; TRBD1 matches at 8 bases. The V gene's germline CDR1 is MNHEY and CDR2 SVGEGT. V lost 7 bases to trimming and J lost 6 bases; unmatched junction nucleotides: 11. The CDR3 runs to 15 residues. The CDR3 loop reads CASNSQGAGGNEQFF. The CDR3 DNA reads as TGTGCCAGCAATTCTCAGGGGGCTGGGGGCAATGAGCAGTTCTTC.

The genes are TRBV20-1 and TRBJ2-3, with TRBD2 matching 8 bases. The length of the CDR3 is 15 residues. With V trimmed by 6 bases and J by 13 bases, 21 bases remained unmatched. Germline V gene data show CDR1 as DFQATT and CDR2 as SNEGSKA (reference sequence). In DNA, the CDR3 is TGCAGTGCCCAGGGACCCCGGAGCGGGGGCCAGTTGGAGTATTTT. Protein sequence: CSAQGPRSGGQLEYF.

The rearrangement uses TRBV19 and TRBJ1-3; TRBD1 is a possible D gene (6 bases). V lost 8 bases and J lost 4, with 12 bases in between. This CDR3 has 13 residues. Germline CDR1 LNHDA, CDR2 SQIVND (reference sequence). DNA for the CDR3: TGTGCCAGTTCGGGGGGCCCGGGAAACACCATATATTTT. Translation gives CASSGGPGNTIYF.

This clonotype has at least ten counts. The chain couples TRBV2 to TRBJ1-5; no reliable D call. Germline-derived CDR1 and CDR2 are SNHLY and FYNNEI. The V end was cut by 7 bases, the J end by 10 bases, with 17 bases between. This CDR3 has 13 amino acids. The chain's CDR3 is CASTGPGREPQHF. In DNA, the CDR3 is TGTGCCAGCACCGGACCGGGTCGGGAACCCCAGCATTTT. Full variable domain (remainder filled in from reference TRBV2 and TRBJ1-5): EPEVTQTPSHQVTQMGQEVILRCVPISNHLYFYWYRQILGQKVEFLVSFYNNEISEKSEIFDDQFSVERPDGSNFTLKIRSTKLEDSAMYFCASTGPGREPQHFGDGTRLSIL.